In this sample, the clone carrying this TCR beta chain turned up once. The antigen remains unidentified. Per germline, CDR1 LGHNT and CDR2 FRNRAP. Trimming cost V 1 base and J 3 bases, with 12 bases left between them. The CDR3 consists of 15 residues. This specimen belongs to a study of cytomegalovirus exposure and HLA in healthy donors. About the research overall: In an early release, HLA-typed donors contributed some 80 million unique TCR sequences. Most donors, 81% of 350 to 450 genotyped, fell in the Caucasian-associated ancestry cluster. Study results and limitations: Some TCR beta chains (more than 150 of them) were listed as cytomegalovirus-associated. In terms of immune exposure information, only CMV serostatus was available.

The PCR contained 60 Vbeta and 13 Jbeta primers. Here immunoSEQ multiplex PCR was the method, and the copy in TCRdb shows in-frame clones only, minus some. This table has 65,000 to 95,000 clones, under 80% appearing once. The chain joins TRBV12-5 to TRBJ2-5, with D perhaps TRBD2 (5 bases). This TCR was recovered from a male donor in good health and CMV-seropositive. The specimen was PBMCs. CDR3 in DNA: TGTGCTAGTGGTTTGGAGGGCCGGAGGAAAGAGACCCAGTACTTC. Amino acid sequence: CASGLEGRRKETQYF.